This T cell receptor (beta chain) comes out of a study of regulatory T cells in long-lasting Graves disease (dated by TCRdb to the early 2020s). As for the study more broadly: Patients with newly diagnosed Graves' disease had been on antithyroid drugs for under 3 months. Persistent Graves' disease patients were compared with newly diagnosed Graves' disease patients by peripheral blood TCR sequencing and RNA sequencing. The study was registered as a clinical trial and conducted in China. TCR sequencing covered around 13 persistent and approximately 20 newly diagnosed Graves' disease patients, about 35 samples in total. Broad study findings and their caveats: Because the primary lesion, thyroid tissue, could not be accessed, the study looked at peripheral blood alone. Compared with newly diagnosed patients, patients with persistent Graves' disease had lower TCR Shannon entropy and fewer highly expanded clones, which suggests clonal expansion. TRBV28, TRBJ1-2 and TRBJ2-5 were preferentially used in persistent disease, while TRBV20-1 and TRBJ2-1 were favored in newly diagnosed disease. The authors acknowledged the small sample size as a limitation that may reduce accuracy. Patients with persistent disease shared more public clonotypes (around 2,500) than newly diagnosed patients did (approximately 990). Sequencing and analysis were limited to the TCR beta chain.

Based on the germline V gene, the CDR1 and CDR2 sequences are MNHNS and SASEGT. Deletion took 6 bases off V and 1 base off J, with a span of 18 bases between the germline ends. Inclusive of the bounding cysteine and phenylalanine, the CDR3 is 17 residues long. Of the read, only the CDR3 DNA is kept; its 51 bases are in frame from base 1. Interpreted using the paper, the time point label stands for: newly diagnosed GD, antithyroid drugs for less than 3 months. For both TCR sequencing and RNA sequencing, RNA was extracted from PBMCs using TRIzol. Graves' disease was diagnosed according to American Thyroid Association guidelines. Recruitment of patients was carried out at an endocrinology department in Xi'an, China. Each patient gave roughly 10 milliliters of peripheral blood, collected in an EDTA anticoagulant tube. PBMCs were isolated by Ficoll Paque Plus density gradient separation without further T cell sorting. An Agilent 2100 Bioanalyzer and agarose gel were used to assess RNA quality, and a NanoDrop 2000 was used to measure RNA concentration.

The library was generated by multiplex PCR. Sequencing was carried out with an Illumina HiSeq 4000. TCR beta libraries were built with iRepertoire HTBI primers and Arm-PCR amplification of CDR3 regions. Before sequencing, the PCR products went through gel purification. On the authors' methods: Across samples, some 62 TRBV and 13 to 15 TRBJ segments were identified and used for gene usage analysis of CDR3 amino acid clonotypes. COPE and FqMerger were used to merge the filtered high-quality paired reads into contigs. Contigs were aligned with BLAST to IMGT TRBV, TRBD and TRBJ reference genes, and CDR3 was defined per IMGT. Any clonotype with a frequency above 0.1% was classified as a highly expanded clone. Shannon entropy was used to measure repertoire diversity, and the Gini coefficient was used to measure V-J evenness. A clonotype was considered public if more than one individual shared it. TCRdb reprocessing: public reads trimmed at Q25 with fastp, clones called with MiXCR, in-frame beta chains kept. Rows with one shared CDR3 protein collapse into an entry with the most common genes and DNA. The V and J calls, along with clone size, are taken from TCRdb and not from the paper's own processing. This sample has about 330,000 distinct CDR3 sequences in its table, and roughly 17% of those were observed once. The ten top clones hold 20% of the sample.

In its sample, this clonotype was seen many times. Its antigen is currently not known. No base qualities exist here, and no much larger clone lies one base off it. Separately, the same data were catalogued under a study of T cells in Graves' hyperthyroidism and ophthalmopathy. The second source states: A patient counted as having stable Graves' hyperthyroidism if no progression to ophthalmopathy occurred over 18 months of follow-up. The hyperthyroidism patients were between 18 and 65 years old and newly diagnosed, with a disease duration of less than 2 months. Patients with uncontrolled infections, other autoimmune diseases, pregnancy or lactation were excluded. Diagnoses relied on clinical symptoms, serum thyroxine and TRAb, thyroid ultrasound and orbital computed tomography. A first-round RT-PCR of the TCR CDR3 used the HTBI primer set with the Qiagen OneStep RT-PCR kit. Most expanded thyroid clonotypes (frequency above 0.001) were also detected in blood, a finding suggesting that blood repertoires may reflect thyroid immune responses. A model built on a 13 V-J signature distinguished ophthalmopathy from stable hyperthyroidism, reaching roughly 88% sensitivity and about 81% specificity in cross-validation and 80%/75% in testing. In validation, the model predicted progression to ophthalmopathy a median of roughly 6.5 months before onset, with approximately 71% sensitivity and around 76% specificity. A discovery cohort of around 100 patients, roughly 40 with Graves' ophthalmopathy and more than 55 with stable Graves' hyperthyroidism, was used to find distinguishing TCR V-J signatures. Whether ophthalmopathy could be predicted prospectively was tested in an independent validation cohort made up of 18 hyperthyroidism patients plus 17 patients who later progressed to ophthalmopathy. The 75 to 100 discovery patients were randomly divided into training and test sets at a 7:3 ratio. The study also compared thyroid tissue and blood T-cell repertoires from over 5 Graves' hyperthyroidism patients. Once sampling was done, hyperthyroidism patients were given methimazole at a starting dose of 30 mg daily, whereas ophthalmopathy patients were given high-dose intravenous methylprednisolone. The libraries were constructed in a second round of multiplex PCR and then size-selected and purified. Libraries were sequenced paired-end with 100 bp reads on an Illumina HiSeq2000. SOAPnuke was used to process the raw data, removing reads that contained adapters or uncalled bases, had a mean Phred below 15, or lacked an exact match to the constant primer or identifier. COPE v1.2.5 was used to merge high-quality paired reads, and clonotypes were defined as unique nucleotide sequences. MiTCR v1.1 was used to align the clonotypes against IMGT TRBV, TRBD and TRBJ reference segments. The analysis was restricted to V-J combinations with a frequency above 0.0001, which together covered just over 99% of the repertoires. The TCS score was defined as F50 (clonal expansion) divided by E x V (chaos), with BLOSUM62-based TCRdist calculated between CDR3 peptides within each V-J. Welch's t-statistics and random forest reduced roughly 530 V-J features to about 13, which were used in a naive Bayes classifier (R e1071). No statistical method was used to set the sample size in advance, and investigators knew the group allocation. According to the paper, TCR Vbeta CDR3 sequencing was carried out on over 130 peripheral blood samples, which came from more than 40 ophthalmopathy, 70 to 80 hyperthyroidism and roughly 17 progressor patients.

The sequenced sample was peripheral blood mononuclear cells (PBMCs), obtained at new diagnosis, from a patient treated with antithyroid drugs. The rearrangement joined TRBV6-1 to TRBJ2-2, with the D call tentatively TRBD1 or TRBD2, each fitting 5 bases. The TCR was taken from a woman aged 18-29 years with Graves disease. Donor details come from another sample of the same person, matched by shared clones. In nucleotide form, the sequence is TGTGCCAGCAGGCCCACGCCGGGACGGATGAACACCGGGGAGCTGTTTTTT. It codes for CASRPTPGRMNTGELFF.